The clone carrying this TCR beta chain was observed once. Its matching antigen is unknown. Subsequent to less than eleven days of culture, CD4+ T cells were isolated. Of the BNT162b2 and mRNA-1273 vaccines, participants received two doses of one or the other. The vaccine recipients had no prior SARS-CoV-2 infection, with negative nucleocapsid antibodies. The protocol was immunoSEQ multiplex PCR, while the TCRdb copy is restricted to in-frame clones and leaves out a portion. The table includes 45,000 to 55,000 clones, just over 70% detected once. Trimming stripped 3 bases from V and 4 bases from J, with 13 bases between. Germline CDR1 reads GTSNPN; CDR2 reads SVGIG (reference sequence). This CDR3 is 13 amino acids long. The data belong to a study of vaccination effects on CD4 cells after COVID-19. Study-level findings and limits: Infection- and vaccine-induced clones contracted markedly late after vaccination.

Sequenced material: CD4+ T cells from PBMCs cultured without peptide, taken after COVID-19 vaccination. The origin of this receptor is a human donor who received a COVID-19 vaccine. This chain joins TRBV30 and TRBJ2-7; D not certain. CDR3 sequence reads: CAWRSGRWYEQYF. The CDR3 nucleotides read TGTGCCTGGAGGTCAGGCCGTTGGTACGAGCAGTACTTC. The complete variable domain, with remaining parts taken from reference TRBV30 and TRBJ2-7, reads SQTIHQWPATLVQPVGSPLSLECTVEGTSNPNLYWYRQAAGRGLQLLFYSVGIGQISSEVPQNLSASRPQDRQFILSSKKLLLSDSGFYLCAWRSGRWYEQYFGPGTRLTVT.